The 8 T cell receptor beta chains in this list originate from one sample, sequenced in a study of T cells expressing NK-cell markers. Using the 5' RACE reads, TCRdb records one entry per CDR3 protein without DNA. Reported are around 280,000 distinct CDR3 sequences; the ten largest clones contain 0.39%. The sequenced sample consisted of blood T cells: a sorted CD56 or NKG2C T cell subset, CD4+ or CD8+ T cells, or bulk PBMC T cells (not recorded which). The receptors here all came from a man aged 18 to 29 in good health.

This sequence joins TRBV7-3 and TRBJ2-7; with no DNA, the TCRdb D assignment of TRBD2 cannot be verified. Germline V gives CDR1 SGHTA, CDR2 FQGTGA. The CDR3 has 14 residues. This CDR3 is CASSVTSGSYEQYF.

The CDR3 reads CASTSQGAGGTRYNEQFF. This chain connects TRBV2 to TRBJ2-1; checking the TCRdb D call of TRBD1 is not possible without DNA. This CDR3 has 18 amino acids. CDR1 is SNHLY, CDR2 FYNNEI, per germline.

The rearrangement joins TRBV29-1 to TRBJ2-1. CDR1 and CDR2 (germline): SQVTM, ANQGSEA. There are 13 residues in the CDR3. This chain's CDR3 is CSVATLSYNEQFF.

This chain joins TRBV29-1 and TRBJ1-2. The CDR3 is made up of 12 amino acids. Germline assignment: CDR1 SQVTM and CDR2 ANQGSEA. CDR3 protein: CSVEDLRAGYTF.

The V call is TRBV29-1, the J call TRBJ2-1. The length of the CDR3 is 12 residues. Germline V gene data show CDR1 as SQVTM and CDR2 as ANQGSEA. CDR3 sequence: CSVESHRGEQFF.

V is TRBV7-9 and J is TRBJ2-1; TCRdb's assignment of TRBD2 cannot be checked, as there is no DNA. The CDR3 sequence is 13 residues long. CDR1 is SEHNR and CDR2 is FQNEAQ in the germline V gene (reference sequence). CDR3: CASSRDYREEQFF.

The CDR3 loop reads CASSQRRATGNTIYF. The chain links TRBV7-6 to TRBJ1-3; TCRdb calls TRBD1, which cannot be checked without DNA. Germline assignment: CDR1 SGHVS and CDR2 FNYEAQ. The CDR3 is 15 amino acids.

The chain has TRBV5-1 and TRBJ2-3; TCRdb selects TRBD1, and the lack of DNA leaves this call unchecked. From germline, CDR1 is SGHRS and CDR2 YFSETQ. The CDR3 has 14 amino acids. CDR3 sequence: CASSPRQGSDTQYF.